Presented here are 32 T cell receptor beta chains from one specimen sequenced in a study of blood T cell repertoires in COVID-19. Produced via immunoSEQ multiplex PCR; TCRdb's table is partial and in-frame only. The data show almost 500,000 clones, about 88% seen once. Specimen: PBMCs or T cells enriched from blood (not recorded which). The source of these receptors is a woman aged 60-75 years who had recovered from COVID-19.

The CDR3: CASSLDISGNTIYF. In DNA form, the CDR3 reads TGTGCCAGCAGCTTAGACATCTCTGGAAACACCATATATTTT. The rearrangement links TRBV5-6 to TRBJ1-3; the D is unclear. CDR1 SGHDT and CDR2 YYEEEE come from the germline V gene. Trimming removed 2 bases at V and 0 bases at J, with 6 bases between. CDR3 size: 14 residues.

This chain connects TRBV4-1 to TRBJ1-6; tentatively, D is TRBD1 (6 bases). Germline values: CDR1 MGHRA, CDR2 YSYEKL. Trimming left V 1 base short and J 2 bases short, with 12 bases between. The CDR3 runs 17 residues. The CDR3 region is CASSQGYAGAYNSPLHF. For the CDR3, the DNA is TGCGCCAGCAGCCAAGGGTATGCAGGGGCCTATAATTCACCCCTCCACTTT.

The chain combines TRBV6-1 with TRBJ2-2; TRBD2 agrees at 12 bases. The ends lost 1 base at V and 6 bases at J; junction bases unmatched: 0. The CDR3 runs to 15 residues. Germline lookup yields CDR1 MNHNS and CDR2 SASEGT. In nucleotides, the CDR3 is TGTGCCAGCAGTGAAGGACTAGCGGGGGCCGGGGAGCTGTTTTTT. Its protein product is CASSEGLAGAGELFF.

The rearrangement uses TRBV2 and TRBJ1-5; 7 nucleotides agree with TRBD1. The CDR3 covers 17 residues. The J segment lost 0 bases and the V segment lost 5 bases, leaving 10 bases of the junction unmatched. From germline, CDR1 is SNHLY and CDR2 FYNNEI. This CDR3 reads CASSNRDSRYSNQPQHF. The CDR3 nucleotides are TGTGCCAGCAGTAACCGGGACAGCCGATATAGCAATCAGCCCCAGCATTTT.

This clone was observed once. This sequence joins TRBV12-5 and TRBJ2-7; D possibly corresponds to TRBD2 (5 bases). Between the trimmed V and J ends, which lost 5 bases and 3 bases, there was a span of 8 bases. This CDR3 comprises 12 residues. Looked up from germline, CDR1 is LGHNT and CDR2 is FRNRAP. CDR3 region: CASGRENYEQYF. For the CDR3, the DNA is TGTGCTAGTGGTCGGGAAAACTACGAGCAGTACTTC.

This chain joins TRBV6-1 and TRBJ1-5; D remains ambiguous. The CDR3 is 13 residues long. Germline V lookup: CDR1 MNHNS, CDR2 SASEGT. Trimming cost V 4 bases and J 7 bases, with 11 bases left between them. The CDR3 DNA reads as TGTGCCAGCAGTGGAGGAGGGTCCCAGCCCCAGCATTTT. This encodes CASSGGGSQPQHF.

The chain uses TRBV9 and TRBJ1-3; 9 bases map to TRBD1. Germline V gene sequence: CDR1 SGDLS, CDR2 YYNGEE. V dropped 0 bases and J dropped 1; count of bases not matched to a gene: 5. The CDR3 runs 17 residues. The CDR3 DNA is TGTGCCAGCAGCGTAGATCCGGGACAGGGATCTGGAAACACCATATATTTT. Translating gives CASSVDPGQGSGNTIYF.

V gene TRBV28 combines with J gene TRBJ1-5, with D unresolved. Per germline, CDR1 MDHEN and CDR2 SYDVKM. The V end lost 7 bases, the J end lost 2 bases, and 12 bases lay between the germline ends. This CDR3 region has 14 residues. The CDR3 protein is CASTKPRGNQPQHF. Here the CDR3 DNA reads TGTGCCAGCACCAAACCGCGGGGCAATCAGCCCCAGCATTTT.

The chain links TRBV18 to TRBJ1-1; no clear D gene. Trimming left V 3 bases short and J 5 bases short, with 13 bases between. CDR1 is KGHSH, CDR2 LQKENI, per germline. This CDR3 region has 14 residues. The CDR3 is CASSPFGDWTEAFF. The CDR3 DNA is TGTGCCAGCTCACCTTTCGGGGATTGGACTGAAGCTTTCTTT.

This chain uses TRBV6-7 with TRBJ2-1; D might be TRBD2 (6 bases). TRBV6-7 is treated as an ORF (open reading frame) with a function not yet certain. The V end lost 8 bases, the J end lost 3 bases, and 26 bases lay between the germline ends. The CDR3 has 18 residues. CDR3: CASWPPGTLLRGYNEQFF. The DNA for the CDR3 is TGTGCCAGCTGGCCACCGGGGACCCTCTTGCGGGGCTACAATGAGCAGTTCTTC.

The chain uses TRBV24-1 and TRBJ1-1; 8 bases line up with TRBD1. The length of the CDR3 is 13 residues. Germline loops: CDR1 KGHDR, CDR2 SFDVKD. The V and J ends lost 3 bases and 9 bases, in that order; junction bases with no gene match: 5. CDR3 sequence (DNA): TGTGCCACCAGTGATGCTACAGGGGGTCAAGCTTTCTTT. Amino acids: CATSDATGGQAFF.

Comments on this clone: One end of the junction is discordant with germline, which a read error may explain. This chain uses TRBV6-5 with TRBJ1-1; 7 bases fit TRBD1. The CDR3 has 11 residues. Germline V gene sequence: CDR1 MNHEY, CDR2 SVGAGI. The CDR3: CASRQGSGDTF. CDR3 coding DNA: TGTGCCAGCAGACAGGGGTCGGGGGACACATTT.

In nucleotides, the CDR3 is TGCGCCAGCAGCTTGGGGCAGGGTCGTTACGAGCAGTACTTC. Amino acid sequence: CASSLGQGRYEQYF. The J gene is TRBJ2-7, the V gene TRBV5-1, with D possibly being TRBD1 (5 bases). V was cut by 0 bases and J by 4 bases, with 11 bases left in between. CDR1 is SGHRS and CDR2 is YFSETQ in the germline V gene. The CDR3 runs to 14 residues.

Only one count was recorded for this clone. The rearrangement links TRBV5-4 to TRBJ2-7; the D is unclear. V lost 4 bases and J lost 4, with 9 bases in between. This CDR3 comprises 12 residues. CDR1 SGHNT and CDR2 YYREEE come from the germline V gene (reference sequence). CDR3 nucleotide sequence: TGTGCCAGCAGCCCGAGAGTTTACGAGCAGTACGTC. Residues: CASSPRVYEQYV.

The V call is TRBV7-2, the J call TRBJ1-1, with D tentatively TRBD1 (5 bases). This CDR3 contains 11 residues. V was pared by 6 bases and J by 9 bases, with 11 bases between. Looked up from germline, CDR1 is SGHTA and CDR2 is FQGNSA. This CDR3 reads CASSLQGKAFF. As DNA, the CDR3 is TGTGCCAGCAGTCTGCAGGGAAAAGCTTTCTTT.

The chain couples TRBV2 to TRBJ2-3; the match to TRBD2 covers 15 bases. With V trimmed by 5 bases and J by 0 bases, 12 bases remained unmatched. CDR3 length: 20 amino acids. Germline V lookup: CDR1 SNHLY, CDR2 FYNNEI. This chain's CDR3 is CASSLSGTSGGMTSTDTQYF. The DNA for the CDR3 is TGTGCCAGCAGTCTCTCCGGGACTAGCGGGGGGATGACTAGCACAGATACGCAGTATTTT.

The chain uses TRBV18 and TRBJ1-1; 7 nucleotides match TRBD1. The germline CDR1 and CDR2 sequences are KGHSH and LQKENI. The trim removed 1 base at V and 1 base at J, leaving 12 bases unmatched. The length of the CDR3 is 18 residues. The CDR3 is CASSPLETGTARNTEAFF. In DNA, the CDR3 is TGTGCCAGCTCACCACTTGAGACAGGGACGGCCAGGAACACTGAAGCTTTCTTT.

This clone was detected only a few times. This CDR3 is missing its conserved last phenylalanine or tryptophan, likely due to a read error. The DNA is omitted, as the CDR3 cannot be located on it reliably, and the CDR3 follows TCRdb's listing. The CDR3 region is CASSQDPGAGTLRV. The gene calls are TRBV3-1 (or the pseudogene TRBV3-2) and TRBJ1-2. Per the germline V gene, CDR1 is LGHDT and CDR2 is YNNKEL (reference sequence). The CDR3 is 14 amino acids in total, end residues counted.

This clone was seen just once. V usage is TRBV4-1 and J usage is TRBJ2-3; the match to TRBD2 covers 11 bases. V lost 1 base and J lost 2; bases outside the gene matches: 5. In germline, CDR1 is MGHRA, CDR2 YSYEKL. The CDR3 is 17 amino acids. The CDR3 DNA reads as TGCGCCAGCAGCCAAGGACTAGCGGGGATCTTCACAGATACGCAGTATTTT. Residues: CASSQGLAGIFTDTQYF.

The DNA of the CDR3 is TGTGCCAGCAGCTTCAGGGGGCGCCAAGAGACCCAGTACTTC. This codes for CASSFRGRQETQYF. The V call is TRBV3-1 (or the pseudogene TRBV3-2), the J call TRBJ2-5, with 8 positions matching TRBD1. Unmatched junction bases numbered 3, after V lost 5 bases and J lost 1 base. The germline CDR1 and CDR2 sequences are LGHDT and YNNKEL (reference sequence). This CDR3 is built from 14 residues.

This chain joins TRBV7-9 and TRBJ2-7, with 7 bases that match TRBD1. The CDR3 loop spans 15 amino acids. In germline, CDR1 is SEHNR, CDR2 FQNEAQ (reference sequence). V dropped 5 bases and J dropped 0; count of bases not matched to a gene: 7. In DNA, the CDR3 is TGTGCCAGCAGCCGCCGGGACAGCAGCTCCTACGAGCAGTACTTC. Translating it yields CASSRRDSSSYEQYF.

The chain is built from TRBV30 and TRBJ1-2; no definite D call. This CDR3 region has 16 residues. V gave up 0 bases and J gave up 3 bases, with 17 bases separating them. CDR1 and CDR2 (germline): GTSNPN, SVGIG (reference sequence). CDR3 bases: TGTGCCTGGAGTGTTCGTTACAGCGGGAGTTACTATGGCTACACCTTC. The encoded protein is CAWSVRYSGSYYGYTF.

The chain carries TRBV6-6 and TRBJ1-5, with 7 nucleotides matching TRBD1. The germline V gene encodes CDR1 MNHNY and CDR2 SVGAGI (reference sequence). This CDR3 is built from 14 residues. J gave up 5 bases and V 6 bases, and 7 bases lay outside the gene matches. The CDR3 spells CASRTGTYHQPQHF. The CDR3 region has the DNA TGTGCCAGCAGGACAGGGACCTACCATCAGCCCCAGCATTTT.

The chain couples TRBV10-3 to TRBJ1-1, with 11 bases matching TRBD1. Trimming at V came to 6 bases and at J to 1 base, leaving 10 bases not matched to a gene. CDR3 length: 17 amino acids. Germline CDR1 reads ENHRY; CDR2 reads SYGVKD. CDR3 amino acids: CAISGRTGGGPNTEAFF. The CDR3 DNA reads as TGTGCCATCAGCGGTCGGACAGGGGGCGGCCCGAACACTGAAGCTTTCTTT.

The chain employs TRBV2 and TRBJ2-7; the match to TRBD2 covers 7 bases. This CDR3 contains 15 residues. Germline V lookup: CDR1 SNHLY, CDR2 FYNNEI. J was trimmed by 4 bases and V by 0 bases; bases with no gene match: 6. CDR3 amino acids: CASSEAGLAVYEQYF. The CDR3 region has the DNA TGTGCCAGCAGTGAAGCTGGGCTAGCGGTGTACGAGCAGTACTTC.

The chain employs TRBV5-1 and TRBJ1-5; D is ambiguous. The length of the CDR3 is 13 residues. Germline-derived CDR1 and CDR2 are SGHRS and YFSETQ. V lost 0 bases, J lost 4 bases, and 5 bases lay in between. The CDR3 loop reads CASSLAPNQPQHF. CDR3 nucleotide sequence: TGCGCCAGCAGCTTGGCCCCTAATCAGCCCCAGCATTTT.

The gene calls are TRBV4-1 and TRBJ2-7; no clear D gene. The CDR3 contains 15 residues. V was cut by 2 bases and J by 3 bases, with 14 bases left in between. Germline V lookup: CDR1 MGHRA, CDR2 YSYEKL. CDR3 protein: CASSQSHLRHYEQYF. CDR3 in DNA: TGCGCCAGCAGCCAATCCCATCTTAGACACTACGAGCAGTACTTC.

This chain connects TRBV18 to TRBJ1-4; possibly TRBD1 for D (6 bases). The CDR3 is 15 amino acids. Germline values: CDR1 KGHSH, CDR2 LQKENI. V dropped 3 bases and J dropped 8 bases, with 16 bases sitting between them. The DNA of the CDR3 is TGTGCCAGCTCACCTCGTACAGGGTCTGGAGAAAAACTGTTTTTT. Translated, it gives CASSPRTGSGEKLFF.

The V and J genes are TRBV11-2 and TRBJ2-3; unclear D gene. The CDR3 totals 14 residues. Trimming removed 0 bases at V and 4 bases at J, with 8 bases between. Germline lookup yields CDR1 SGHAT and CDR2 FQNNGV. The CDR3 DNA sequence: TGTGCCAGCAGCTTAGAATACCAGGCAGATACGCAGTATTTT. It specifies CASSLEYQADTQYF.

CDR3 sequence (DNA): TGTGCCAGTAGTAAACGGACAGGTTCTAATGAAAAACTGTTTTTT. It specifies CASSKRTGSNEKLFF. V usage is TRBV19 and J usage is TRBJ1-4; 7 nucleotides align to TRBD1. The CDR3 runs 15 residues. Germline V gene lookup returns CDR1 LNHDA and CDR2 SQIVND (reference sequence). Trimming took 4 bases from V and 3 from J; bases not matched to a gene: 5.

This clone has just one count. The chain combines TRBV3-1 (or the pseudogene TRBV3-2) with TRBJ1-1; D is perhaps TRBD1 (5 bases). V lost 3 bases, J lost 10 bases, and 12 bases lay in between. Germline CDR1 and CDR2: LGHDT and YNNKEL (reference sequence). The CDR3 covers 12 residues. This chain's CDR3 is CASSQRSGGAFF. CDR3 in DNA: TGTGCCAGCAGCCAGAGGTCCGGGGGAGCTTTCTTT.

To note about this clone: Other nucleotide sequences in the sample specify the same CDR3. J is TRBJ1-5 and V is TRBV12-3 or TRBV12-4; D ambiguous. The V end was cut by 3 bases, the J end by 7 bases, with 7 bases between. There are 12 residues in the CDR3. The CDR3 sequence: CASSFGGQPQHF. Written as DNA, the CDR3 is TGTGCCAGCAGTTTCGGAGGACAGCCCCAGCATTTT.